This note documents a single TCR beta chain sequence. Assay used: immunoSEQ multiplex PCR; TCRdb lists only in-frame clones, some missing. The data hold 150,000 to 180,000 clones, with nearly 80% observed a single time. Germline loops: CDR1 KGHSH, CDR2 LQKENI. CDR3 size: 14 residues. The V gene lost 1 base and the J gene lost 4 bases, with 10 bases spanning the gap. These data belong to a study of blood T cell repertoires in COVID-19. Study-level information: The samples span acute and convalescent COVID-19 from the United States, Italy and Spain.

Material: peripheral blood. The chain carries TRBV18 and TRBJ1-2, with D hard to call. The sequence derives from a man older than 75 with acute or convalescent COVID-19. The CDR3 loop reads CASSPQSDSYGYTF. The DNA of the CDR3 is TGTGCCAGCTCACCACAGTCGGACTCCTATGGCTACACCTTC.